One and the same sample provided the 6 T cell receptor beta chains below, sequenced in a study of blood T cell repertoires in COVID-19. Generated by immunoSEQ multiplex PCR, the TCRdb table keeps only in-frame clones and is missing some. The repertoire holds some 100,000 clones, with approximately 86% as singletons. Sequencing was done on a sample of peripheral blood. These receptors were obtained from a man aged 50 to 60 with active or convalescent COVID-19.

This chain connects TRBV10-1 to TRBJ2-1, with D perhaps matching TRBD2 (5 bases). Germline values: CDR1 WNHNN, CDR2 SYGVQD (reference sequence). The CDR3 covers 14 residues. V dropped 3 bases and J dropped 7 bases, with 13 bases sitting between them. Written as DNA, the CDR3 is TGCGCCAGCAGTGAAGGAGGTACTGGGAATGAGCAGTTCTTC. Amino acids: CASSEGGTGNEQFF.

The chain has TRBV24-1 and TRBJ2-7; 7 nucleotides line up with TRBD2. The germline CDR1 and CDR2 sequences are KGHDR and SFDVKD. The V and J ends lost 3 bases and 6 bases, in that order; junction bases with no gene match: 4. The CDR3 runs 13 residues. The CDR3 nucleotides are TGTGCCACCAGTGATGGATCTAGCGGCGAGCAGTACTTC. Translated, it gives CATSDGSSGEQYF.

This clone was detected only once. The chain employs TRBV11-3 and TRBJ2-1, with 10 positions matching TRBD1. This CDR3 comprises 16 residues. In germline, CDR1 is SGHNT, CDR2 YENEEA. Unmatched junction bases numbered 9, after V lost 3 bases and J lost 7 bases. CDR3 region: CASSFRGRTGGNEQFF. CDR3 coding DNA: TGTGCCAGCAGCTTTAGGGGCCGGACAGGGGGTAATGAGCAGTTCTTC.

The genes are TRBV9 and TRBJ2-3; 9 positions match TRBD1. CDR3 length: 16 residues. The J segment lost 4 bases and the V segment lost 0 bases, leaving 6 bases of the junction unmatched. Germline V lookup: CDR1 SGDLS, CDR2 YYNGEE. CDR3: CASSVVPQGASDTQYF. Here the CDR3 DNA reads TGTGCCAGCAGCGTAGTACCACAGGGGGCCTCAGATACGCAGTATTTT.

The chain combines TRBV6-5 with TRBJ2-4, with TRBD1 as a possible D gene (6 bases). This CDR3 comprises 13 residues. Germline CDR1 reads MNHEY; CDR2 reads SVGAGI. CDR3 in amino acids: CSAGATPKNIQYF. The CDR3 nucleotides read TGTTCAGCAGGGGCTACCCCAAAAAACATTCAGTACTTC.

Worth noting for this clone: Other DNA sequences in this sample translate to the same CDR3. V gene TRBV2 combines with J gene TRBJ2-3; no reliable D call. The germline gives CDR1 SNHLY, CDR2 FYNNEI. The length of the CDR3 is 12 residues. V was pared by 8 bases and J by 0 bases, with 6 bases between. In DNA, the CDR3 is TGTGCCAGCTCCACTAGCACAGATACGCAGTATTTT. Residues: CASSTSTDTQYF.